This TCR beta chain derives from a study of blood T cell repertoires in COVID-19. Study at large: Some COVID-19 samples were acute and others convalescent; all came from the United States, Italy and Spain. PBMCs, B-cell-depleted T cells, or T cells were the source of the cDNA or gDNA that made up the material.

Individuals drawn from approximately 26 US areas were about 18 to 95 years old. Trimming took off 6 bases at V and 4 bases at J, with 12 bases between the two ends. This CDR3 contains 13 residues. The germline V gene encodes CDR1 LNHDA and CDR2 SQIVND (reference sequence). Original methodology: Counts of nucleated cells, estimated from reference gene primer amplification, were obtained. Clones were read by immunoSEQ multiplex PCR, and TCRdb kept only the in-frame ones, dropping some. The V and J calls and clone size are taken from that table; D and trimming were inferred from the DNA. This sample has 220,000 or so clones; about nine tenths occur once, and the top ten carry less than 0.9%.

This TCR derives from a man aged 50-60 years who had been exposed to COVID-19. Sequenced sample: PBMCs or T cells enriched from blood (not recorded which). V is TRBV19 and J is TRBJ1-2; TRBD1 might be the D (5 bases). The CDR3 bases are TGTGCCAGTAGCAAACCGGGGGGCTATGGCTACACCTTC. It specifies CASSKPGGYGYTF.